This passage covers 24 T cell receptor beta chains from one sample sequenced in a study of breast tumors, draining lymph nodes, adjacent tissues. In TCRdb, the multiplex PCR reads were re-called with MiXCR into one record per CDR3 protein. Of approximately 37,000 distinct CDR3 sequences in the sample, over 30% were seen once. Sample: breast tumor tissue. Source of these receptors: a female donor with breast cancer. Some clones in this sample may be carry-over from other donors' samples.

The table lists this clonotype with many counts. CDR3 amino acids: CSAQISGSYEQYF. CDR3 in DNA: TGCAGTGCCCAAATTAGCGGATCCTACGAGCAGTACTTC. The rearrangement uses TRBV20-1 and TRBJ2-7; possible D gene TRBD2, 6 bases. The CDR3 runs 13 residues. CDR1 and CDR2 (germline): DFQATT, SNEGSKA (reference sequence). V shed 6 bases and J shed 1 base, with 13 bases lying between them.

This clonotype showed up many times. This chain's CDR3 is CSAYNTRTSGRGGYEQYF. DNA of the CDR3: TGCAGTGCCTATAACACCCGGACTAGCGGGAGGGGGGGGTACGAGCAGTACTTC. This rearrangement joins TRBV20-1 to TRBJ2-7, with 15 bases lining up with TRBD2. V gave up 6 bases and J gave up 4 bases; unmatched junction bases: 16. The CDR3 is 18 amino acids. Looked up from germline, CDR1 is DFQATT and CDR2 is SNEGSKA (reference sequence).

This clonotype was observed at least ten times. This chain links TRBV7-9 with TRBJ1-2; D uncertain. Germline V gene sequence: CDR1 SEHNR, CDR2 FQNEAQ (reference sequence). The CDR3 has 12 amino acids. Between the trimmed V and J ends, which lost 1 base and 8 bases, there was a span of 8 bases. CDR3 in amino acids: CASSLEQQGYTF. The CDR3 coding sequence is TGTGCCAGCAGCTTAGAACAGCAGGGCTACACCTTC. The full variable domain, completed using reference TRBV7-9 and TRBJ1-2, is DTGVSQNPRHKITKRGQNVTFRCDPISEHNRLYWYRQTLGQGPEFLTYFQNEAQLEKSRLLSDRFSAERPKGSFSTLEIQRTEQGDSAMYLCASSLEQQGYTFGSGTRLTVV.

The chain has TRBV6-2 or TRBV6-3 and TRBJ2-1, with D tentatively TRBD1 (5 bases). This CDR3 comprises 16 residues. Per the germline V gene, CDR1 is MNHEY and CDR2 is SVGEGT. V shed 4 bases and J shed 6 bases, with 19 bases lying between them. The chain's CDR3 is CASSSHRNPPSNEQFF. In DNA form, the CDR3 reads TGTGCCAGCAGTTCCCACAGGAACCCCCCAAGCAATGAGCAGTTCTTC.

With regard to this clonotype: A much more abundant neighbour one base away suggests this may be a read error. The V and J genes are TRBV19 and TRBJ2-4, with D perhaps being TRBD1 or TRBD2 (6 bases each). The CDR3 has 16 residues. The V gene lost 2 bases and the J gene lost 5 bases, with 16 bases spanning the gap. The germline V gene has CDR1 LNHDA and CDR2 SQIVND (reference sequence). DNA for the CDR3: TGTGCCAGTAGTATACTCCCAGGGGAGGTCGAAAACATTCAGTACTTC. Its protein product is CASSILPGEVENIQYF.

CDR3 coding DNA: TGCAGTGGACTAGCGGGGGTTAATACGCAGTATTTT. It encodes CSGLAGVNTQYF. The V call is TRBV20-1, the J call TRBJ2-3; 12 bases agree with TRBD2. CDR1 DFQATT and CDR2 SNEGSKA come from the germline V gene (reference sequence). The CDR3 runs to 12 residues. The V and J ends lost 7 bases and 7 bases, in that order; junction bases with no gene match: 3.

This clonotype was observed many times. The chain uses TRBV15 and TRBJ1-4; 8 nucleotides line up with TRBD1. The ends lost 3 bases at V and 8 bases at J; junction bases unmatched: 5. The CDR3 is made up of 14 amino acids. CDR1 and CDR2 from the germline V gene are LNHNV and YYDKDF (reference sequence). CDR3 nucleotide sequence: TGTGCCACCAGCAGGGGACAGGATCACGAAAAACTGTTTTTT. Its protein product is CATSRGQDHEKLFF.

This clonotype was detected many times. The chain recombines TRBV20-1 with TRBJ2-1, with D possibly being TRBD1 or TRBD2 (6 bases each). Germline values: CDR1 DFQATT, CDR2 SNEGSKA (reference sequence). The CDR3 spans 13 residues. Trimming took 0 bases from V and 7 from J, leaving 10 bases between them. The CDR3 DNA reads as TGCAGTGCTAGAGAGGGGGCGGGAAATGAGCAGTTCTTC. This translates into CSAREGAGNEQFF.

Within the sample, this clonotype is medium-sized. CDR3 in amino acids: CASSYVVDRTDTQYF. The CDR3 bases are TGTGCCAGCAGTTACGTGGTGGACCGCACAGATACGCAGTATTTT. V usage is TRBV6-2 or TRBV6-3 and J usage is TRBJ2-3; D gene unclear. Germline V CDR1 and CDR2: MNHEY, SVGEGT. The CDR3 contains 15 residues. V was cut by 2 bases and J by 1 base, with 10 bases left in between.

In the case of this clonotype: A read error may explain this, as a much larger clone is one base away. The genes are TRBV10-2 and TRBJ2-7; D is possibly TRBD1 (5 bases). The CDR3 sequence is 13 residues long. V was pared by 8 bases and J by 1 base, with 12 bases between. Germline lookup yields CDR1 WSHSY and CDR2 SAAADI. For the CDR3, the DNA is TGCGCCAGCGGAAGGGGATTATCCTACGAGCAGTACTTC. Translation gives CASGRGLSYEQYF.

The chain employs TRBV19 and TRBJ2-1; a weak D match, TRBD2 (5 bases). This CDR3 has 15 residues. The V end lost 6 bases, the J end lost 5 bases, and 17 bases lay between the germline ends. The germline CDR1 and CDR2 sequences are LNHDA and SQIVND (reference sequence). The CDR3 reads CASRPTRVAHNEQFF. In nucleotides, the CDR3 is TGTGCCAGTAGACCAACTAGGGTCGCCCACAATGAGCAGTTCTTC.

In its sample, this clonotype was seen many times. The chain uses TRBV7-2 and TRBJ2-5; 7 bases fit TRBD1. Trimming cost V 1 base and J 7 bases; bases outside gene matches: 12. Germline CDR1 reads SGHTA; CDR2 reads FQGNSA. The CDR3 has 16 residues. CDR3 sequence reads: CASSLDGTALSGTQYF. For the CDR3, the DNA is TGTGCCAGCAGCTTAGATGGGACAGCGCTGAGTGGGACCCAGTACTTC.

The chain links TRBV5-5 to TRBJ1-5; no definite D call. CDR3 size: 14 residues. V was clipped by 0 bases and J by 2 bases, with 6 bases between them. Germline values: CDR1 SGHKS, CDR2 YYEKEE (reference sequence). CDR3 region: CASSLDLGNQPQHF. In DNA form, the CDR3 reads TGTGCCAGCAGCTTGGACCTGGGCAATCAGCCCCAGCATTTT. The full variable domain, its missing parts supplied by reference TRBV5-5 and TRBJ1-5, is DAGVTQSPTHLIKTRGQQVTLRCSPISGHKSVSWYQQVLGQGPQFIFQYYEKEERGRGNFPDRFSARQFPNYSSELNVNALLLGDSALYLCASSLDLGNQPQHFGDGTRLSIL.

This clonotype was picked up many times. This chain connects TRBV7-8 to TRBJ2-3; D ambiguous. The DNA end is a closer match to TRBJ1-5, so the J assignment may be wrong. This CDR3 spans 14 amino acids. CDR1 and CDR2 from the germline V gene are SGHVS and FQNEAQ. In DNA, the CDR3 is TGTGCCAGCAGAAGCCAAAGCGGAGAGATAACTCAGCATTTT. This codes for CASRSQSGEITQHF.

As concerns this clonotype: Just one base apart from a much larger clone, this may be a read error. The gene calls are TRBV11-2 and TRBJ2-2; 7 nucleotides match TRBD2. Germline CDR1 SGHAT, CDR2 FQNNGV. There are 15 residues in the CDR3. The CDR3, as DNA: TGTGCCAGCAGCTTAGCAGGACTAGGTGCCGGGGAGCTGCTTTTT. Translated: CASSLAGLGAGELLF.

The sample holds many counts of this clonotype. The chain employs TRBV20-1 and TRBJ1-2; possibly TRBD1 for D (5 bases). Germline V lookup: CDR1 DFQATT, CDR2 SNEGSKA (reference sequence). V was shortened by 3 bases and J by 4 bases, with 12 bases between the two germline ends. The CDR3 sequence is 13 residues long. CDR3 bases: TGCAGTGCTAGGTACCCAAGGGGCTATGGCTACACCTTC. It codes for CSARYPRGYGYTF.

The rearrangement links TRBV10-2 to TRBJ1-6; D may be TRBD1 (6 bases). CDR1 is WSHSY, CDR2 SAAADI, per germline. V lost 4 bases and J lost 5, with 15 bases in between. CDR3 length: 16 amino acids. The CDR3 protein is CASSGGQGIHNSPLHF. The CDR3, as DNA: TGCGCCAGCAGTGGGGGGCAGGGGATCCATAATTCACCCCTCCACTTT.

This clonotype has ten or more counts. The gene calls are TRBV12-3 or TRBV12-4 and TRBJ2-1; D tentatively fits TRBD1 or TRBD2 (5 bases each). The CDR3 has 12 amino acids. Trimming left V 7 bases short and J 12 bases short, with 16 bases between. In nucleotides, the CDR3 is TGTGCCAGCACCCTGGGACGGTCGGGGCAGTTCTTC. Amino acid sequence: CASTLGRSGQFF.

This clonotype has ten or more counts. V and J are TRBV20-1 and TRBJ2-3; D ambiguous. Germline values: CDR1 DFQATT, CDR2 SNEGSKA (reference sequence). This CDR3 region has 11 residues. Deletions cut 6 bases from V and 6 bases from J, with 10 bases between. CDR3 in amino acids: CSAVPADTQYF. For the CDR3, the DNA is TGCAGTGCCGTCCCCGCGGATACGCAGTATTTT.

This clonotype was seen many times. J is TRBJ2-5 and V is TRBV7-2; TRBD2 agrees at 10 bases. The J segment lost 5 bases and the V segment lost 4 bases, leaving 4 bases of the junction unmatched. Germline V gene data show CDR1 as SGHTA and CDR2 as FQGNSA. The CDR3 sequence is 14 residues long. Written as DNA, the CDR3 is TGTGCCAGCAGCTCGGGACTAGCGACGGAGACCCAGTACTTC. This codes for CASSSGLATETQYF. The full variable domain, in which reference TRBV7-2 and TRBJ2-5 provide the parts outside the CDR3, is GAGVSQSPSNKVTEKGKDVELRCDPISGHTALYWYRQSLGQGLEFLIYFQGNSAPDKSGLPSDRFSAERTGGSVSTLTIQRTQQEDSAVYLCASSSGLATETQYFGPGTRLLVL.

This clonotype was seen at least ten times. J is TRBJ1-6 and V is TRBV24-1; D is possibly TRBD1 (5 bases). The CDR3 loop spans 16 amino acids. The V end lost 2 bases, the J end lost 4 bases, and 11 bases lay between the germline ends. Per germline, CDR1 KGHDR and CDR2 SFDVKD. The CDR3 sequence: CATSDSAQGYNSPLHF. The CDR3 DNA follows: TGTGCCACCAGTGATTCGGCCCAGGGTTATAATTCACCCCTCCACTTT.

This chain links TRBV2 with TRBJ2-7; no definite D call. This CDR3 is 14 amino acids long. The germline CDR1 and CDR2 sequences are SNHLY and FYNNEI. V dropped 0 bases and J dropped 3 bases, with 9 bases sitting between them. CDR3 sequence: CASSEADSGYEQYF. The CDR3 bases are TGTGCCAGCAGTGAAGCGGATTCCGGCTACGAGCAGTACTTC.

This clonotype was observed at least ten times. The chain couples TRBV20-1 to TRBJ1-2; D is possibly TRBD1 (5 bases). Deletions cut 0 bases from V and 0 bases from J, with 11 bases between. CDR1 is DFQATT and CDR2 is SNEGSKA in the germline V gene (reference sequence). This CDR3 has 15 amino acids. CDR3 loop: CSARDRTKTNYGYTF. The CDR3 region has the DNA TGCAGTGCTAGAGATCGGACAAAGACTAACTATGGCTACACCTTC.

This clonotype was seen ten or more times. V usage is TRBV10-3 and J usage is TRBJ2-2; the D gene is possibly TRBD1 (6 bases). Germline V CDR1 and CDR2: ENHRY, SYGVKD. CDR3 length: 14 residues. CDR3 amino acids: CATRGGVGTGELFF. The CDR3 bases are TGTGCAACCCGAGGGGGAGTAGGTACCGGGGAGCTGTTTTTT.